What follows are 8 T cell receptor beta chains derived from one specimen sequenced in a study of regulatory T cells in long-lasting Graves disease (dated by TCRdb to the early 2020s). Libraries were made using multiplex PCR. The listed sequencing device is Illumina HiSeq 4000. CDR3 regions were amplified by Arm-PCR with iRepertoire HTBI primers to construct TCR beta libraries. Using fastp trimming at Q25 and MiXCR clonotype assembly, TCRdb reanalyzed the public sequencing data and kept in-frame beta chains. Each entry merges the rows of one CDR3 protein and shows their most common DNA and genes. The table for this sample lists about half a million distinct CDR3 sequences; 12% of them were counted only once. Clones ranked in the top ten supply almost 9% of the sample. Per the publication, the time point label means: newly diagnosed GD, antithyroid drugs for less than 3 months. RNA was extracted from PBMCs in TRIzol for both TCR sequencing and RNA sequencing.

This sample was also put to use in a study of T cells in Graves' hyperthyroidism and ophthalmopathy.

The specimen was peripheral blood mononuclear cells (PBMCs), collected at new diagnosis, from a patient treated with antithyroid drugs. Every receptor here comes from a woman aged 25 to 39 with Graves disease. Donor details come from another sample of the same person, matched by shared clones.

This clonotype was recorded a few times. V gene TRBV3-1 combines with J gene TRBJ2-7, with TRBD1 as a possible D gene (5 bases). Germline V CDR1 and CDR2: LGHDT, YNNKEL (reference sequence). CDR3 length: 14 amino acids. Trimming shortened V by 4 bases and J by 2 bases, and 12 bases separated the two germline ends. The CDR3 region has the DNA TGTGCCAGCAGCCGATTCGACAGAGCCTACGAGCAGTACTTC. It specifies CASSRFDRAYEQYF.

V usage is TRBV5-1 and J usage is TRBJ2-5, with TRBD2 matching 12 bases. The CDR3 spans 15 residues. Per germline, CDR1 SGHRS and CDR2 YFSETQ. After removal of 7 bases from V and 1 base from J, the junction contained 5 bases not matched to a gene. The CDR3 nucleotides are TGCGCCAGCCACGGGACTAGCGGGCCCCAAGAGACCCAGTACTTC. Protein: CASHGTSGPQETQYF.

This clonotype was observed many times. The chain has TRBV2 and TRBJ1-4; D gene uncertain. Per germline, CDR1 SNHLY and CDR2 FYNNEI. The CDR3 is 13 amino acids. Trimming removed 5 bases at V and 7 bases at J, with 11 bases between. The CDR3 region has the DNA TGTGCCAGCAGTAGGATGAGGATTGAAAAACTGTTTTTT. Its protein product is CASSRMRIEKLFF.

This clonotype was detected many times. The chain joins TRBV20-1 to TRBJ2-7, with 10 positions matching TRBD2. J lost 2 bases, V lost 6 bases, and 7 bases had no gene match. The CDR3 is made up of 14 amino acids. CDR1 is DFQATT, CDR2 SNEGSKA, per germline (reference sequence). CDR3 sequence reads: CSAFTGTSAYEQYF. The CDR3 region has the DNA TGCAGTGCGTTTACCGGGACTAGCGCCTACGAGCAGTACTTC.

To note about this clonotype: One base away lies a much larger clone, so this may be a sequencing read error. The chain couples TRBV6-9 to TRBJ1-2; the D is unclear. Germline V gene data show CDR1 as MNHGY and CDR2 as SVAAGI. The CDR3 totals 14 residues. CDR3 region: CASSSLQINYGHTF. Here the CDR3 DNA reads TGTGCCAGCAGTTCGCTACAGATAAACTATGGCCACACCTTC.

In its sample, this clonotype was seen a few times. The V gene is TRBV28, the J gene TRBJ2-7, with a weak D call TRBD1 (7 bases). Trimming removed 5 bases from V and 3 bases from J, with 14 bases in between. Germline V gene sequence: CDR1 MDHEN, CDR2 SYDVKM. CDR3 size: 14 residues. Written as DNA, the CDR3 is TGTGCCAGCAGTCAGGGGGGCGTAAGCTACGAGCAGTACTTC. Translating gives CASSQGGVSYEQYF. Based on the CDR3 plus reference TRBV28 and TRBJ2-7, the full variable domain is DVKVTQSSRYLVKRTGEKVFLECVQDMDHENMFWYRQDPGLGLRLIYFSYDVKMKEKGDIPEGYSVSREKKERFSLILESASTNQTSMYLCASSQGGVSYEQYFGPGTRLTVT.

This clonotype was observed many times. This rearrangement joins TRBV2 to TRBJ1-2, with 7 positions matching TRBD1. Germline V gene sequence: CDR1 SNHLY, CDR2 FYNNEI. This CDR3 is 15 amino acids long. V was clipped by 2 bases and J by 6 bases; unmatched bases: 9. The CDR3 DNA follows: TGTGCCAGCAGTGAAATAGGGGGGGACAGCGATGGCTACACCTTC. It encodes CASSEIGGDSDGYTF. Full variable domain (rest looked up from reference TRBV2 and TRBJ1-2): EPEVTQTPSHQVTQMGQEVILRCVPISNHLYFYWYRQILGQKVEFLVSFYNNEISEKSEIFDDQFSVERPDGSNFTLKIRSTKLEDSAMYFCASSEIGGDSDGYTFGSGTRLTVV.

Note on this clonotype: A single base is all that separates this from a far larger clone, so a read error is likely. The chain carries TRBV6-1 and TRBJ2-3; no reliable D call. The CDR3 is 14 residues long. V was pared by 3 bases and J by 4 bases, with 11 bases between. Germline-derived CDR1 and CDR2 are MNHNS and SASEGT. CDR3 residues: CASSDPAAADTQYF. The DNA for the CDR3 is TGTGCCAGCAGTGACCCGGCGGCAGCAGATACGCAGTATTTT.